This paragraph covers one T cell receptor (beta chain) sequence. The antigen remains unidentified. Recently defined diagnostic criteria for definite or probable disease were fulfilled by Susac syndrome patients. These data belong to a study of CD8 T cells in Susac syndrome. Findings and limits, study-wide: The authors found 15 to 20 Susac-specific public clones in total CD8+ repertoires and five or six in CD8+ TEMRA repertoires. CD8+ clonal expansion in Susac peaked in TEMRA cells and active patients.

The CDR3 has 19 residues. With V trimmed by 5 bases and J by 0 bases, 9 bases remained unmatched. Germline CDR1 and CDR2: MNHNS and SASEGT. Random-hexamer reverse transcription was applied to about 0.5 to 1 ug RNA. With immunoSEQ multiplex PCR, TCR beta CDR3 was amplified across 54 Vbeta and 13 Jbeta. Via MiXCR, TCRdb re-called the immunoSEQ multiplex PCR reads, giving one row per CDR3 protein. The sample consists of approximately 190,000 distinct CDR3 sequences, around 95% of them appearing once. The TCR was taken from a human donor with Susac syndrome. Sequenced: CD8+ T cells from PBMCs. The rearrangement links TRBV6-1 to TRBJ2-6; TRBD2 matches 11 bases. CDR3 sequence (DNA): TGTGCCAGCAGTCGAACCGGGACTAGCGGAATCTCTGGGGCCAACGTCCTGACTTTC. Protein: CASSRTGTSGISGANVLTF.